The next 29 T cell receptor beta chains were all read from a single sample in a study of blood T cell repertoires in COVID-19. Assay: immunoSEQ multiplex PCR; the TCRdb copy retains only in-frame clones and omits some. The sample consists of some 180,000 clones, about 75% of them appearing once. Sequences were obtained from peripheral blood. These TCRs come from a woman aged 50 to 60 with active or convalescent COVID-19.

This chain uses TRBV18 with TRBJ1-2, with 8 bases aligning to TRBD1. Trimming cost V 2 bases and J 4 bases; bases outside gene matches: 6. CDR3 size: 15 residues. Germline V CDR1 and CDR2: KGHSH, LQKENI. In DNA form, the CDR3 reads TGTGCCAGCTCACCAGGGCAGGGGGCTTGCTATGGCTACACCTTC. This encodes CASSPGQGACYGYTF. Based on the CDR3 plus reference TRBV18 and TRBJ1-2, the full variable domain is NAGVMQNPRHLVRRRGQEARLRCSPMKGHSHVYWYRQLPEEGLKFMVYLQKENIIDESGMPKERFSAEFPKEGPSILRIQQVVRGDSAAYFCASSPGQGACYGYTFGSGTRLTVV.

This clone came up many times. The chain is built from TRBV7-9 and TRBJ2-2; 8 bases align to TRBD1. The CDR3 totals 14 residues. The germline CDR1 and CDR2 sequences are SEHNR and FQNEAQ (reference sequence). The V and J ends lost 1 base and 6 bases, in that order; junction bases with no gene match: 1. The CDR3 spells CASSLEDRAGELFF. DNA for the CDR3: TGTGCCAGCAGCTTAGAGGACAGGGCCGGGGAGCTGTTTTTT.

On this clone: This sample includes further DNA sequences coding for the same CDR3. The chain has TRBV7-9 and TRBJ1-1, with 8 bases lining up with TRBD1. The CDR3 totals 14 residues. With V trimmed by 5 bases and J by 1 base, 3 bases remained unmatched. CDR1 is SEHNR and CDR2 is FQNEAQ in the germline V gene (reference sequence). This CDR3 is CASSLDRGNTEAFF. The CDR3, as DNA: TGTGCCAGCAGCCTCGACAGGGGGAACACTGAAGCTTTCTTT.

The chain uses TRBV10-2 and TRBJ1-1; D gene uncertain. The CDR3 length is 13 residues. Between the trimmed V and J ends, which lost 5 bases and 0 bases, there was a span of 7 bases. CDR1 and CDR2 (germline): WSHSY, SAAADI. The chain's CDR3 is CASSQTMNTEAFF. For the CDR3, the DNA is TGCGCCAGCAGTCAGACAATGAACACTGAAGCTTTCTTT.

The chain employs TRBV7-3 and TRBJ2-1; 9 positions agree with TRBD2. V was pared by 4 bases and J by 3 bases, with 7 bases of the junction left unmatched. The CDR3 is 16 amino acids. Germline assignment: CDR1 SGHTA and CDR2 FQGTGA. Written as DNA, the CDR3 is TGTGCCAGCAGCTCGTTAGCGGGAGCGAACTACAATGAGCAGTTCTTC. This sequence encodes CASSSLAGANYNEQFF.

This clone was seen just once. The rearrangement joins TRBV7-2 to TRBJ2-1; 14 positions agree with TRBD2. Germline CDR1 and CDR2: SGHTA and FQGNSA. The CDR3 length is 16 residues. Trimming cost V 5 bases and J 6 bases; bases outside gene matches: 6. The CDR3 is CASSLTGTSGSNEQFF. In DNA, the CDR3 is TGTGCCAGCAGCCTAACCGGGACTAGCGGGAGCAATGAGCAGTTCTTC.

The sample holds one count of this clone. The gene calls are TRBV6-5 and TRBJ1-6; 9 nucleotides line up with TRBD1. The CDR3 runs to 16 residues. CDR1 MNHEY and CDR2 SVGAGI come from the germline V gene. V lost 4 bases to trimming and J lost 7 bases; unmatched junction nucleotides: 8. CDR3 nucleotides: TGTGCCAGCAGTTGGCTCAGGACAGGGGCCAATTCACCCCTCCACTTT. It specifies CASSWLRTGANSPLHF.

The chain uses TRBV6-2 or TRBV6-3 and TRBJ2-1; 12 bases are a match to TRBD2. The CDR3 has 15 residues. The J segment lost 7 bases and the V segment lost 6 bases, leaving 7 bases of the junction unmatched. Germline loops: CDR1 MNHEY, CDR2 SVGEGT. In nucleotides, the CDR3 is TGTGCCAGCAGCCAAACTAGCGGGAGGATTAATGAGCAGTTCTTC. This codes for CASSQTSGRINEQFF.

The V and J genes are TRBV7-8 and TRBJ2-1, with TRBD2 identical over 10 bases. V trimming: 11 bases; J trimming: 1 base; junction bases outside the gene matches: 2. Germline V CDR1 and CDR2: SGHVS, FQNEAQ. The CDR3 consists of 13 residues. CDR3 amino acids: CASLAGSYNEQFF. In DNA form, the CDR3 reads TGTGCCTCACTAGCGGGATCCTACAATGAGCAGTTCTTC.

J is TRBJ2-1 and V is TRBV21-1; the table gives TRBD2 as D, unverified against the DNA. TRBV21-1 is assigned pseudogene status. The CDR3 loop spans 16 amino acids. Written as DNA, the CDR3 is TGTGCCAGCAGCAAAGAAAGGGAGGGGCCCTACAATGAGCAGTTCTTC. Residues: CASSKEREGPYNEQFF.

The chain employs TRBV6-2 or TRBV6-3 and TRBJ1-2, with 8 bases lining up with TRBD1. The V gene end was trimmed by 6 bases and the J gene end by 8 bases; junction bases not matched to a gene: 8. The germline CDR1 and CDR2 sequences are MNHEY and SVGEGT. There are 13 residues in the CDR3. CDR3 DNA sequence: TGTGCCAGCAGCTTGGGACAGGTCGGAGGCTACACCTTC. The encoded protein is CASSLGQVGGYTF.

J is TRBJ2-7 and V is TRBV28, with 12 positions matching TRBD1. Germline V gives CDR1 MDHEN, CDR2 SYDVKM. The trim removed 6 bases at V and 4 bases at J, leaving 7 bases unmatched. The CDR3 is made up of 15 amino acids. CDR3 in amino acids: CASSTGTGGAYEQYF. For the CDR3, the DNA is TGTGCCAGCAGCACCGGGACAGGGGGCGCGTACGAGCAGTACTTC.

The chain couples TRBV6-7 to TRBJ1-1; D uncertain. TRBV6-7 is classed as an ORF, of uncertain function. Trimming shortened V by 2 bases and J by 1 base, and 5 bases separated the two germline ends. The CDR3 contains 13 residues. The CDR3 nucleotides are TGTGCCAGCAGTTACCCCCAGAACACTGAAGCTTTCTTT. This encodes CASSYPQNTEAFF.

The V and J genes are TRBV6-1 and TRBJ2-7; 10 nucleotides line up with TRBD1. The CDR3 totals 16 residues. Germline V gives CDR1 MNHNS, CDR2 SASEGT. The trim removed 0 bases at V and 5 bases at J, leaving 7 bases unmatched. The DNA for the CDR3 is TGTGCCAGCAGTGAAGCATGGTTGGGACAGGGGAACGAGCAGTACTTC. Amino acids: CASSEAWLGQGNEQYF.

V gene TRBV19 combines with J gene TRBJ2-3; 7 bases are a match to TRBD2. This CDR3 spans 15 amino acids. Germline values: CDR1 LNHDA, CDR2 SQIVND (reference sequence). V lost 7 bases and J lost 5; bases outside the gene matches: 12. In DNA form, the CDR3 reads TGTGCCAGTAACCCCGGCGGGAGCAGAAAAGATACGCAGTATTTT. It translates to CASNPGGSRKDTQYF. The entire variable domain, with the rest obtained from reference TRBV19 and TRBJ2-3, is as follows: DGGITQSPKYLFRKEGQNVTLSCEQNLNHDAMYWYRQDPGQGLRLIYYSQIVNDFQKGDIAEGYSVSREKKESFPLTVTSAQKNPTAFYLCASNPGGSRKDTQYFGPGTRLTVL.

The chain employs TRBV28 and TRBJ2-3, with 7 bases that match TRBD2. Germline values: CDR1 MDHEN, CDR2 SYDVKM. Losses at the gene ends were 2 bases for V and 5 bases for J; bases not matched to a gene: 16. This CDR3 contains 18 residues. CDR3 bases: TGTGCCAGCAGTTTAGGTGTTGGGGGGAGGGTTACGGGAGATACGCAGTATTTT. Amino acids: CASSLGVGGRVTGDTQYF.

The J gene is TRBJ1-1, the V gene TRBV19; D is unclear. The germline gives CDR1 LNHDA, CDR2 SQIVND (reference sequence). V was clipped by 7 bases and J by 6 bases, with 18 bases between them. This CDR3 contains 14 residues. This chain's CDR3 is CASTKNPGSAEAFF. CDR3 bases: TGTGCCAGTACGAAGAACCCTGGAAGCGCTGAAGCTTTCTTT.

CDR3 nucleotides: TGTGCCAGCAGCTCCACGGGGTTTAATGAAAAACTGTTTTTT. It is translated as CASSSTGFNEKLFF. This chain joins TRBV7-2 and TRBJ1-4; D is uncertain. CDR1 is SGHTA, CDR2 FQGNSA, per germline. The CDR3 length is 14 residues. V dropped 4 bases and J dropped 4 bases, with 10 bases sitting between them.

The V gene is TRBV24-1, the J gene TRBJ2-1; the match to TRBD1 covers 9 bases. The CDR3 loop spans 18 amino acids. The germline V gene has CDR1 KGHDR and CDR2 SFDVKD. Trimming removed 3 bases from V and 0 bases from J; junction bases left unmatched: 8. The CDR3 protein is CATSDRYGTGSSYNEQFF. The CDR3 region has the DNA TGTGCCACCAGTGATCGATATGGGACAGGGAGCTCCTACAATGAGCAGTTCTTC.

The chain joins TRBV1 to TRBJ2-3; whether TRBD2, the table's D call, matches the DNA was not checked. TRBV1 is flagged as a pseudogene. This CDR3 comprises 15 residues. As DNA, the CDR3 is TGCACCAGCAGATCAGCGGGGGGGGGCACAGATACGCAGTATTTT. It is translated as CTSRSAGGGTDTQYF.

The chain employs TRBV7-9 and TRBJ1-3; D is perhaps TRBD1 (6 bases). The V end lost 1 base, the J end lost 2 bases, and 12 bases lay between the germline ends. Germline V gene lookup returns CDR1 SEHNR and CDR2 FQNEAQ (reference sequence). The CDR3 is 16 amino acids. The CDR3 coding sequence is TGTGCCAGCAGCTTAGAGGGGGTAACGCCTGGAAACACCATATATTTT. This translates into CASSLEGVTPGNTIYF.

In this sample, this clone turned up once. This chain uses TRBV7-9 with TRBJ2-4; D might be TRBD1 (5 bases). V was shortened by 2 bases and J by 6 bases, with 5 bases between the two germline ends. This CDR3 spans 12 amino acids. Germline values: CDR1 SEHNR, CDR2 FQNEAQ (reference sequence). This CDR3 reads CASSLQGNIQYF. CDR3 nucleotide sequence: TGTGCCAGCAGCTTACAGGGAAACATTCAGTACTTC.

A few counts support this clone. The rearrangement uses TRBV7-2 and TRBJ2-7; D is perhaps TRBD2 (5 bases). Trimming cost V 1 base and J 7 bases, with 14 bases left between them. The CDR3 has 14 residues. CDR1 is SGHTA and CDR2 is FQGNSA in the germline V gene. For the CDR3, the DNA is TGTGCCAGCAGCTTAGTGGACTCCGGTGGGGAGCAGTACTTC. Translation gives CASSLVDSGGEQYF.

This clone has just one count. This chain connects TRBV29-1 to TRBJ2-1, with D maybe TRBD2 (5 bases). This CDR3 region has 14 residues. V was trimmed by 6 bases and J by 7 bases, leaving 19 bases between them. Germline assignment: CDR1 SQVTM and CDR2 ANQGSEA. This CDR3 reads CSVKLGILMNEQFF. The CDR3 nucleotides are TGCAGCGTGAAACTAGGAATCCTCATGAATGAGCAGTTCTTC.

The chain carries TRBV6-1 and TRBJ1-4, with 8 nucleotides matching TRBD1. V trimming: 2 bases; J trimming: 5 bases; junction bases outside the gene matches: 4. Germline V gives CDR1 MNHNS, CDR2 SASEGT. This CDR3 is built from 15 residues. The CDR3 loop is CASSELDRGNEKLFF. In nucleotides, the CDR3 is TGTGCCAGCAGTGAACTTGACAGGGGAAATGAAAAACTGTTTTTT.

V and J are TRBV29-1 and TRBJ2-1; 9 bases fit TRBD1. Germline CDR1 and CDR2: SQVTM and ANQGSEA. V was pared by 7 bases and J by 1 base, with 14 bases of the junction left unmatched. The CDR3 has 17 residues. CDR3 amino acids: CSAIKQTGGISYNEQFF. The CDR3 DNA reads TGCAGCGCAATTAAGCAAACAGGGGGCATTTCCTACAATGAGCAGTTCTTC.

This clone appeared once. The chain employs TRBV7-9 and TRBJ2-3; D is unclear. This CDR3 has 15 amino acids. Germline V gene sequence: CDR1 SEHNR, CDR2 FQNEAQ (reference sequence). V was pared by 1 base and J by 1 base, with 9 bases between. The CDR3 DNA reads TGTGCCAGCAGCTTAGGCTCCCCAGGCACAGATACGCAGTATTTT. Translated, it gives CASSLGSPGTDTQYF. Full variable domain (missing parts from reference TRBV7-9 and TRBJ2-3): DTGVSQNPRHKITKRGQNVTFRCDPISEHNRLYWYRQTLGQGPEFLTYFQNEAQLEKSRLLSDRFSAERPKGSFSTLEIQRTEQGDSAMYLCASSLGSPGTDTQYFGPGTRLTVL.

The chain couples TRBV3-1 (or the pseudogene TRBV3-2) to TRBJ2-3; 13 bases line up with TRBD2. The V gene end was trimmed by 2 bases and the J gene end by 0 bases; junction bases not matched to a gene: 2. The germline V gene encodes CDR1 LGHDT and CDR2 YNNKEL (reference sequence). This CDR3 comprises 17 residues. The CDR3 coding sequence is TGTGCCAGCAGCCAATTGACTAGCGGGGGGAGCACAGATACGCAGTATTTT. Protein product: CASSQLTSGGSTDTQYF.

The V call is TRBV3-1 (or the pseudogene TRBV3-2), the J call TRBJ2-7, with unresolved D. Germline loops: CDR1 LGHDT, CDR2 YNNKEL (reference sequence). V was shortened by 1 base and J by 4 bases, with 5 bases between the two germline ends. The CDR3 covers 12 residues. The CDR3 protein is CASSQGRYEQYF. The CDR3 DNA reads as TGTGCCAGCAGCCAAGGCCGGTACGAGCAGTACTTC.